The 24 T cell receptor beta chains below were found in one sample sequenced in a study of T-cell memory formation after mild COVID-19. TCRdb re-called the 5' RACE reads with MiXCR, one entry per CDR3 protein. Among around 390,000 distinct CDR3 sequences listed, about 16% were seen once. The sequencing sample was made of PBMCs or a T cell subset sorted from them (not recorded which). The receptors were gathered from a man younger than 30 who had mild COVID-19 (a few samples of this study predate the infection). Cell type and time point are not known.

The V call is TRBV24-1, the J call TRBJ2-1, with 8 bases aligning to TRBD2. The junction had 4 bases not matched to a gene; V was cut back by 3 bases and J by 1 base. This CDR3 is 16 amino acids long. Germline CDR1 KGHDR, CDR2 SFDVKD. The CDR3 protein is CATSDAGTRSYNEQFF. DNA for the CDR3: TGTGCCACCAGTGATGCCGGGACTAGGTCCTACAATGAGCAGTTCTTC.

The rearrangement links TRBV20-1 to TRBJ2-5; TRBD2 is a possible D gene (6 bases). Per the germline V gene, CDR1 is DFQATT and CDR2 is SNEGSKA (reference sequence). Trimming removed 2 bases from V and 5 bases from J, with 15 bases in between. CDR3 length: 14 residues. The CDR3 loop is CSARSTVRGETQYF. CDR3 DNA: TGCAGTGCTAGATCGACAGTCCGGGGGGAGACCCAGTACTTC.

This clonotype was seen more than once but under ten times. V is TRBV4-1 and J is TRBJ2-7, with D unresolved. From germline, CDR1 is MGHRA and CDR2 YSYEKL. Between the trimmed V and J ends, which lost 2 bases and 1 base, there was a span of 9 bases. This CDR3 is 14 amino acids long. Here the CDR3 reads CASSQNDASYEQYV. DNA for the CDR3: TGCGCCAGCAGCCAAAACGACGCTTCCTACGAGCAGTACGTC.

The rearrangement uses TRBV7-9 and TRBJ2-1; D not resolved. V was pared by 5 bases and J by 2 bases, with 19 bases between. CDR1 is SEHNR, CDR2 FQNEAQ, per germline (reference sequence). The CDR3 runs 17 residues. The CDR3 nucleotides read TGTGCCAGCAGCCACCCAGTTAACGGAGCCACCTACAATGAGCAGTTCTTC. Its translation: CASSHPVNGATYNEQFF.

The chain links TRBV5-1 to TRBJ2-7; 7 bases fit TRBD1. The CDR3 is 13 residues long. CDR1 is SGHRS, CDR2 YFSETQ, per germline. V shed 2 bases, J shed 5 bases, and the junction held 4 bases outside the gene matches. CDR3 amino acids: CASSLQGNNEQYF. The CDR3 DNA follows: TGCGCCAGCAGCTTACAGGGGAACAACGAGCAGTACTTC.

The table lists this clonotype with a few counts. The rearrangement uses TRBV20-1 and TRBJ2-7; 13 bases agree with TRBD2. J gave up 0 bases and V 6 bases, and 11 bases lay outside the gene matches. The CDR3 has 17 residues. Germline-derived CDR1 and CDR2 are DFQATT and SNEGSKA (reference sequence). Written as DNA, the CDR3 is TGCAGTGCCACCGGGACTAGCGGGGAGCTCAACTCCTACGAGCAGTACTTC. Translating gives CSATGTSGELNSYEQYF.

The chain combines TRBV4-3 with TRBJ2-7, with 10 bases aligning to TRBD2. The J segment lost 8 bases and the V segment lost 4 bases, leaving 14 bases of the junction unmatched. From germline, CDR1 is LGHNA and CDR2 YSLEER. This CDR3 is 16 amino acids long. The chain's CDR3 is CASSRTGASGGVKQYF. In DNA form, the CDR3 reads TGCGCCAGCAGCCGCACGGGTGCTAGCGGGGGCGTTAAGCAGTACTTC.

The CDR3 DNA follows: TGTGCCAGCAGCTTTTCCGGGGGGCCCCTCAATCAGCCCCAGCATTTT. This sequence encodes CASSFSGGPLNQPQHF. The chain is built from TRBV7-2 and TRBJ1-5; a possible D gene is TRBD1 (6 bases). This CDR3 is built from 16 residues. The V and J ends lost 3 bases and 3 bases respectively, with 15 bases between them. The germline V gene encodes CDR1 SGHTA and CDR2 FQGNSA.

This clonotype showed up just a few times. This rearrangement joins TRBV15 to TRBJ2-4, with D possibly TRBD1 on 6 matching bases. Trimming took 0 bases from V and 8 from J, leaving 11 bases between them. Germline V CDR1 and CDR2: LNHNV, YYDKDF (reference sequence). There are 14 residues in the CDR3. DNA for the CDR3: TGTGCCACCAGCAGAGAGTTTAAGGGGGACATTCAGTACTTC. Translation: CATSREFKGDIQYF.

The chain has TRBV11-2 and TRBJ2-1; TRBD2 agrees at 8 bases. Germline CDR1 reads SGHAT; CDR2 reads FQNNGV. The CDR3 has 15 residues. J gave up 5 bases and V 7 bases, and 10 bases lay outside the gene matches. Here the CDR3 DNA reads TGTGCCAGCACCCAAAGGGCGGGGGGCGACAATGAGCAGTTCTTC. Protein product: CASTQRAGGDNEQFF.

The chain couples TRBV5-6 to TRBJ2-3, with TRBD1 as a possible D gene (6 bases). V dropped 4 bases and J dropped 4 bases, with 13 bases sitting between them. Germline CDR1 is SGHDT and CDR2 is YYEEEE. This CDR3 has 14 residues. The CDR3 reads CASSMDRSADTQYF. In DNA, the CDR3 is TGTGCCAGCAGCATGGACAGATCTGCAGATACGCAGTATTTT.

The CDR3 sequence is CSVVSGQETQYF. CDR3 DNA: TGCAGCGTTGTCAGCGGGCAAGAGACCCAGTACTTC. The V gene is TRBV29-1, the J gene TRBJ2-5, with TRBD2 as a possible D gene (6 bases). Germline CDR1 and CDR2: SQVTM and ANQGSEA. This CDR3 has 12 residues. V shed 4 bases and J shed 2 bases, with 8 bases lying between them.

This clonotype was seen a few times. V usage is TRBV7-2 and J usage is TRBJ1-3; the D is unclear. V shed 1 base and J shed 0 bases, with 7 bases lying between them. The CDR3 totals 15 residues. CDR1 is SGHTA, CDR2 FQGNSA, per germline. CDR3 in amino acids: CASSLVLSSGNTIYF. The CDR3 bases are TGTGCCAGCAGCTTAGTTCTTAGCTCTGGAAACACCATATATTTT.

This clonotype was detected a few times. This sequence joins TRBV3-1 and TRBJ2-7; the match to TRBD2 covers 13 bases. The CDR3 is 15 amino acids. The V and J ends lost 6 bases and 2 bases, in that order; junction bases with no gene match: 4. Per germline, CDR1 LGHDT and CDR2 YNNKEL (reference sequence). CDR3 coding DNA: TGTGCCAGCAGGTCAACTAGCGGGGGGGCCTACGAGCAGTACTTC. It translates to CASRSTSGGAYEQYF.

This clonotype showed up many times. This chain connects TRBV10-2 to TRBJ2-7; 7 nucleotides agree with TRBD2. This CDR3 has 12 amino acids. V shed 8 bases, J shed 3 bases, and the junction held 4 bases outside the gene matches. Per the germline V gene, CDR1 is WSHSY and CDR2 is SAAADI. The chain's CDR3 is CASSSSGYEQYF. In DNA form, the CDR3 reads TGCGCCAGCTCGTCTAGCGGCTACGAGCAGTACTTC.

This clonotype has just a few counts. The CDR3 sequence: CASSRLTGPSYEQYV. CDR3 bases: TGCGCCAGCAGCCGACTCACGGGACCTTCCTACGAGCAGTACGTC. V and J are TRBV4-1 and TRBJ2-7; D could derive from TRBD1 or TRBD2 (5 bases each). The CDR3 has 15 amino acids. V lost 4 bases, J lost 1 base, and 14 bases lay in between. CDR1 and CDR2 (germline): MGHRA, YSYEKL.

Only a few counts were recorded for this clonotype. The chain carries TRBV20-1 and TRBJ2-4; 10 bases fit TRBD1. The CDR3 has 13 residues. The V and J ends lost 3 bases and 8 bases, in that order; junction bases with no gene match: 4. Germline V gives CDR1 DFQATT, CDR2 SNEGSKA (reference sequence). The CDR3 region is CSARTGGSDIQYF. The CDR3 DNA reads as TGCAGTGCTAGGACAGGGGGCTCGGACATTCAGTACTTC.

This clonotype was seen a handful of times. The chain has TRBV7-3 and TRBJ1-4, with D possibly TRBD1 on 6 matching bases. CDR3 length equals 15 residues. Trimming left V 1 base short and J 8 bases short, with 14 bases between. Germline V lookup: CDR1 SGHTA, CDR2 FQGTGA. The CDR3 nucleotides read TGTGCCAGCAGCTTAAGGCGGGCAGGGGAGGAAAAACTGTTTTTT. It codes for CASSLRRAGEEKLFF.

This clonotype was found a few times. The chain carries TRBV4-1 and TRBJ1-4, with D tentatively TRBD1 (6 bases). Germline V gene lookup returns CDR1 MGHRA and CDR2 YSYEKL. Trimming removed 0 bases at V and 4 bases at J, with 24 bases between. The CDR3 is 20 residues long. The CDR3 DNA is TGCGCCAGCAGCCAAGAAGGGGGGTTTCAGGGCCCTGCCATTAATGAAAAACTGTTTTTT. It is translated as CASSQEGGFQGPAINEKLFF.

This chain connects TRBV6-2 or TRBV6-3 to TRBJ2-7; D not certain. Trimming stripped 10 bases from V and 2 bases from J, with 18 bases between. This CDR3 has 14 amino acids. Per germline, CDR1 MNHEY and CDR2 SVGEGT. CDR3 region: CATRGMAEPYEQYV. The CDR3 bases are TGTGCCACCCGTGGTATGGCGGAGCCCTACGAGCAGTACGTC.

This clonotype was seen a few times. The chain links TRBV10-1 to TRBJ2-2, with 11 bases identical to TRBD1. The CDR3 is 15 amino acids. Germline CDR1 and CDR2: WNHNN and SYGVQD (reference sequence). After removal of 4 bases from V and 3 bases from J, the junction contained 1 base not matched to a gene. As DNA, the CDR3 is TGCGCCAGCAGTGGGGGACAGGGGGACACCGGGGAGCTGTTTTTT. Residues: CASSGGQGDTGELFF.

The chain has TRBV20-1 and TRBJ2-1; 11 nucleotides match TRBD2. The CDR3 is 14 amino acids. CDR1 DFQATT and CDR2 SNEGSKA come from the germline V gene (reference sequence). Losses at the gene ends were 7 bases for V and 2 bases for J; bases not matched to a gene: 4. The CDR3 DNA reads as TGCAGTGGTCGACTAGCGGGGACCTACAATGAGCAGTTCTTC. Amino acids: CSGRLAGTYNEQFF.

This clonotype showed up just a few times. The rearrangement uses TRBV4-1 and TRBJ2-7; D is perhaps TRBD1 (6 bases). Trimming took 4 bases from V and 3 from J, leaving 10 bases between them. This CDR3 spans 13 amino acids. Germline CDR1 is MGHRA and CDR2 is YSYEKL. Here the CDR3 DNA reads TGCGCCAGCAGCCTTAGGGACATCTACGAGCAGTACGTC. Amino acids: CASSLRDIYEQYV.

This clonotype was seen a few times. This CDR3 is CASRQGGAATYEQYF. The CDR3 DNA is TGTGCCAGCAGACAGGGTGGAGCTGCTACCTACGAGCAGTACTTC. The V call is TRBV12-3 or TRBV12-4, the J call TRBJ2-7, with D possibly being TRBD1 (6 bases). This CDR3 has 15 residues. V gave up 6 bases and J gave up 2 bases, with 17 bases separating them.